A selection of T cell receptor beta chains follows, all from one sample in a study of T-cell reconstitution after alpha-beta-depleted transplantation in children. TCRdb re-called the PCR reads with MiXCR, one entry per CDR3 protein. The repertoire holds fewer than 550,000 distinct CDR3 sequences, 15% to 20% seen once, with under 30% in the top ten. The sequences come from PBMCs, mostly from graft donor cells, collected 360 days after TCRalphabeta/CD19-depleted stem cell transplant. The receptors here all came from a boy under two years old who had a stem cell transplant for Wiskott-Aldrich syndrome, so the T cells may come from the graft donor. Each CDR3 is given with its conserved first and last residue. Fields, in order: clone size, J gene, V gene, D gene, CDR3 protein, CDR3 DNA. A D gene is named only where the DNA matches it firmly. Clone size is shown for a subset of rows, as once, few, many or a class of expanded clone.

>.|TRBJ2-3|TRBV18|.
CASSPLDLDTQYF
TGTGCCAGCTCACCACTCGATTTAGATACGCAGTATTTT
>once|TRBJ2-7|TRBV10-3|.
CAISGDGTLTYEQYF
TGTGCCATCAGTGGTGACGGGACTCTGACCTACGAGCAGTACTTC
>.|TRBJ2-1|TRBV24-1|TRBD1
CATSDPGQGFNEQFF
TGTGCCACCAGTGATCCGGGACAGGGGTTTAATGAGCAGTTCTTC
>few|TRBJ2-1|TRBV29-1|.
CSLAGQGYEQFF
TGCAGCCTAGCGGGACAGGGGTATGAGCAGTTCTTC
>.|TRBJ1-2|TRBV28|TRBD1
CASGPWDRESYGYTF
TGTGCCAGCGGTCCCTGGGACAGGGAATCCTATGGCTACACCTTC
>few|TRBJ2-1|TRBV5-6|.
CASSLYPGRKYNEQFF
TGTGCCAGCAGTTTATACCCGGGACGAAAATACAATGAGCAGTTCTTC
>.|TRBJ2-2|TRBV7-2|.
CASSLTPTTGELFF
TGTGCCAGCAGCTTAACCCCCACTACCGGGGAGCTGTTTTTT
>.|TRBJ2-2|TRBV3-1|.
CASSMSGELFF
TGTGCCAGCAGTATGTCCGGGGAGCTGTTTTTT
>few|TRBJ1-1|TRBV2|.
CASQGWNTEAFF
TGTGCCAGCCAGGGTTGGAACACTGAAGCTTTCTTT
>.|TRBJ2-7|TRBV5-5|TRBD2
CASSLELAGSPYEQYF
TGTGCCAGCAGCTTGGAACTAGCGGGATCACCCTACGAGCAGTACTTC
>few|TRBJ2-3|TRBV20-1|.
CSTPEIGSLTDTQYF
TGCAGTACACCAGAAATCGGATCGCTAACAGATACGCAGTATTTT
>few|TRBJ2-4|TRBV18|TRBD1
CASSPPGTVKNIQYF
TGTGCCAGCTCACCGCCCGGGACAGTCAAAAACATTCAGTACTTC
>.|TRBJ1-5|TRBV6-5|TRBD1
CASSYHQGVSHQPQHF
TGTGCCAGCAGTTACCATCAGGGGGTTTCTCATCAGCCCCAGCATTTT
>few|TRBJ2-2|TRBV5-1|.
CASSLIPNTGELFF
TGCGCCAGCAGCTTGATACCGAACACCGGGGAGCTGTTTTTT
>.|TRBJ2-3|TRBV5-1|TRBD2
CASSLVTSGYTDTQYF
TGCGCCAGCAGCTTGGTAACTAGCGGATACACAGATACGCAGTATTTT
>few|TRBJ2-2|TRBV7-6|TRBD1
CASSPGQGLTTGELFF
TGTGCCAGCAGCCCGGGACAGGGGTTAACCACCGGGGAGCTGTTTTTT
>few|TRBJ2-5|TRBV7-9|.
CASSFGAYQETQYF
TGTGCCAGCAGCTTTGGGGCCTACCAAGAGACCCAGTACTTC
>.|TRBJ2-7|TRBV5-1|.
CASSDRQDYYEQYF
TGCGCCAGCAGCGACCGACAGGACTACTACGAGCAGTACTTC
>few|TRBJ2-1|TRBV10-2|TRBD2
CASRKIAGPRSNEQFF
TGCGCCAGCAGAAAGATAGCGGGGCCCCGAAGCAATGAGCAGTTCTTC
>few|TRBJ2-3|TRBV28|.
CASSLVRKGTDTQYF
TGTGCCAGCAGTTTGGTCAGGAAGGGCACAGATACGCAGTATTTT
>.|TRBJ2-7|TRBV3-1|.
CASSPSGNEQYF
TGTGCCAGCAGTCCATCGGGGAACGAGCAGTACTTC
>.|TRBJ2-5|TRBV28|.
CASGTAYQETQYF
TGTGCCAGCGGCACAGCCTATCAAGAGACCCAGTACTTC
>.|TRBJ2-1|TRBV2|TRBD1
CASTRDRDNEQFF
TGTGCCAGCACCAGGGACAGGGACAATGAGCAGTTCTTC
>few|TRBJ2-5|TRBV5-1|TRBD1
CASSLVADRGLRETQYF
TGCGCCAGCAGCTTGGTGGCGGACAGGGGGTTAAGGGAGACCCAGTACTTC
>many|TRBJ2-7|TRBV5-1|TRBD1
CASSLGWTGYEQYF
TGCGCCAGCAGCTTGGGGTGGACAGGGTACGAGCAGTACTTC
>few|TRBJ1-1|TRBV6-2/TRBV6-3|.
CASSYGGDTEAFF
TGTGCCAGCAGTTACGGAGGGGACACTGAAGCTTTCTTT
>few|TRBJ1-5|TRBV12-3/TRBV12-4|TRBD1
CASSLEGQGARKHF
TGTGCCAGCAGTTTAGAGGGACAGGGGGCGCGAAAGCATTTT
>few|TRBJ2-1|TRBV15|TRBD2
CATSATSGGQFF
TGTGCCACCAGCGCGACTAGCGGGGGGCAGTTCTTC
>many|TRBJ1-6|TRBV28|TRBD1
CASSSLTGDNSPLHF
TGTGCCAGCAGTTCCCTAACAGGGGACAATTCACCCCTCCACTTT
>.|TRBJ2-2|TRBV24-1|TRBD1
CAISSTGQGTGELFF
TGTGCCATATCGTCTACCGGACAGGGGACCGGGGAGCTGTTTTTT
>few|TRBJ2-5|TRBV4-3|TRBD2
CASSRGAGGQETQYF
TGCGCCAGCAGCCGAGGAGCGGGAGGCCAAGAGACCCAGTACTTC
>.|TRBJ2-3|TRBV4-3|.
CASSQTATIADTQYF
TGCGCCAGCAGCCAAACTGCTACGATCGCGGATACGCAGTATTTT
>.|TRBJ2-1|TRBV24-1|.
CATEDWGGDEQFF
TGTGCCACCGAGGACTGGGGTGGGGATGAGCAGTTCTTC
>few|TRBJ2-1|TRBV12-3/TRBV12-4|.
CASRLSGSPYNEQFF
TGTGCCAGCAGATTAAGCGGGTCCCCTTACAATGAGCAGTTCTTC
>few|TRBJ2-1|TRBV27|.
CASSPRSGRLNEQFF
TGTGCCAGCAGTCCCCGCTCGGGACGTTTAAATGAGCAGTTCTTC
>few|TRBJ1-4|TRBV7-9|TRBD1
CASSADRGRGKLFF
TGTGCCAGCAGCGCAGACAGGGGGCGAGGAAAACTGTTTTTT
>few|TRBJ2-1|TRBV3-1|.
CASSQEPGSYNEQFF
TGTGCCAGCAGCCAAGAACCGGGATCCTACAATGAGCAGTTCTTC